This T cell receptor beta chain was profiled in a study of spatial heterogeneity in lung cancer. Study in general: Alpha-chain sequences were consistently detected in smaller numbers than beta-chain sequences.

This CDR3 is 11 amino acids long. Germline V gene lookup returns CDR1 MNHNS and CDR2 SASEGT. V lost 6 bases and J 10 bases, leaving 10 bases between the germline ends. Each TCR cDNA molecule bore a unique molecular identifier. A single record per CDR3 protein comes from TCRdb applying MiXCR to the 5' RACE reads. This table holds approximately 44,000 distinct CDR3 sequences, roughly an eighth found once. Time point given: sample taken at primary tumor resection. TCRs were sequenced from unsorted whole RNA of tumor, nontumor lung or PBMC. Patients with untreated early-stage non-small cell lung cancer, numbering 72, were the donors.

The gene calls are TRBV6-1 and TRBJ2-1; D might be TRBD1 (6 bases). The material was PBMCs, obtained at surgery. This clonotype originated in a male donor with early-stage non-small cell lung cancer. The CDR3 DNA sequence: TGTGCCAGCAGCCCAGGGGTCGAGCAGTTCTTC. It codes for CASSPGVEQFF.